The rows below give T cell receptor beta chains drawn from one sample of a study of molecular identifiers for immune sequencing clone quantification. Each CDR3 protein gets one entry after TCRdb re-called the PCR reads with MiXCR. The sample includes some 66,000 distinct CDR3 sequences, under 20% seen only once; the top ten take more than 1.4%. Sequences were obtained from naive CD8+ T cells from blood, with Jurkat cell RNA spiked in. These receptors originate from a human donor in good health. Some libraries in this study had Jurkat cell RNA spiked in. Both conserved end residues are part of each CDR3. Fields, in order: J gene, V gene, clone size, D gene, CDR3 DNA, CDR3 protein. The D gene is left open where the match is weak. A clone size is listed for some rows: how often the clone was seen (once, few, many), or a class if it is expanded.

J: TRBJ2-3
V: TRBV7-8
size: .
D: TRBD1
DNA: TGTGCCAGCAGCCCGGGACAGGGGGCAGATACGCAGTATTTT
CDR3: CASSPGQGADTQYF

J: TRBJ2-1
V: TRBV27
size: .
D: TRBD2
DNA: TGTGCCAGCAGCATTAAGCGGGAGGACGGGTATGAGCAGTTCTTC
CDR3: CASSIKREDGYEQFF

J: TRBJ2-3
V: TRBV9
size: few
D: .
DNA: TGTGCCAGCAGCCCTTTCCCTAACCAACCAGATACGCAGTATTTT
CDR3: CASSPFPNQPDTQYF

J: TRBJ2-5
V: TRBV4-3
size: many
D: .
DNA: TGCGCCAGCAGCCAAGATAGGGGGGCCCGTGGGGAGACCCAGTACTTC
CDR3: CASSQDRGARGETQYF

J: TRBJ2-1
V: TRBV7-2
size: .
D: .
DNA: TGTGCCAGCATGTGGGGTTACAATGAGCAGTTCTTC
CDR3: CASMWGYNEQFF

J: TRBJ2-1
V: TRBV4-1
size: many
D: .
DNA: TGCGCCAGCAGCCACGGCGGGGATAATGAGCAGTTCTTC
CDR3: CASSHGGDNEQFF

J: TRBJ2-2
V: TRBV11-3
size: .
D: TRBD1
DNA: TGTGCCAGCAGCCAACCAGGGGGCCCGAACACCGGGGAGCTGTTTTTT
CDR3: CASSQPGGPNTGELFF

J: TRBJ2-1
V: TRBV27
size: many
D: .
DNA: TGTGCCAGCAGTTTATCGGCGTACAATGAGCAGTTCTTC
CDR3: CASSLSAYNEQFF

J: TRBJ2-7
V: TRBV20-1
size: many
D: TRBD2
DNA: TGCAGTGCTTTAGCGGGGAACTCCTACGAGCAGTACTTC
CDR3: CSALAGNSYEQYF

J: TRBJ2-2
V: TRBV2
size: once
D: .
DNA: TGTGCCAGCCTCGAGAGGAACACCGGGGAGCTGTTTTTT
CDR3: CASLERNTGELFF

J: TRBJ1-1
V: TRBV5-1
size: many
D: .
DNA: TGCGCCAGCAGCCCGGGGACTGAAGCTTTCTTT
CDR3: CASSPGTEAFF

J: TRBJ2-1
V: TRBV7-3
size: many
D: .
DNA: TGTGCCAGCAGCTTAGGGGGGGGGCCGGGTTACAATGAGCAGTTCTTC
CDR3: CASSLGGGPGYNEQFF

J: TRBJ2-3
V: TRBV28
size: many
D: .
DNA: TGTGCCAGCAGTTTGACACTATCCACAGATACGCAGTATTTT
CDR3: CASSLTLSTDTQYF

J: TRBJ2-1
V: TRBV11-2
size: few
D: TRBD2
DNA: TGTGCCAGCAGCGCTAGCGGGAGTAACTACAATGAGCAGTTCTTC
CDR3: CASSASGSNYNEQFF

J: TRBJ2-5
V: TRBV7-7
size: many
D: TRBD2
DNA: TGTGCCAGCAGCCTAGCGGGAGAGATGGGAGAGACCCAGTACTTC
CDR3: CASSLAGEMGETQYF

J: TRBJ2-7
V: TRBV6-7
size: .
D: .
DNA: TGTGCCAGCAGTTACTCGAGTTTCTGGGGGTACGAGCAGTACTTC
CDR3: CASSYSSFWGYEQYF

J: TRBJ1-1
V: TRBV28
size: many
D: .
DNA: TGTGCCAGCAGTTTCGGGGGGGGTATAGACACTGAAGCTTTCTTT
CDR3: CASSFGGGIDTEAFF

J: TRBJ2-7
V: TRBV11-2
size: many
D: .
DNA: TGTGCCAGCAGCTTAGTGGGAGGCTACGAGCAGTACTTC
CDR3: CASSLVGGYEQYF

J: TRBJ2-7
V: TRBV29-1
size: many
D: .
DNA: TGCAGCGTTGAAGACCCGAGCTCCTACGAGCAGTACTTC
CDR3: CSVEDPSSYEQYF

J: TRBJ1-1
V: TRBV28
size: many
D: .
DNA: TGTGCCAGCAGTTTTCCTTTAGGGGAGAGTACTGAAGCTTTCTTT
CDR3: CASSFPLGESTEAFF

J: TRBJ1-2
V: TRBV29-1
size: many
D: .
DNA: TGCAGCGTTGAGGGGGGTGTGGTAGGCTACACCTTC
CDR3: CSVEGGVVGYTF

J: TRBJ2-3
V: TRBV13
size: many
D: TRBD2
DNA: TGTGCCAGCAGGGAGGGACTACTTACGCAGTATTTT
CDR3: CASREGLLTQYF

J: TRBJ2-1
V: TRBV11-1
size: .
D: .
DNA: TGTGCCAGCAGCTTTTATCGGCAGAACCTCTACAATGAGCAGTTCTTC
CDR3: CASSFYRQNLYNEQFF

J: TRBJ2-3
V: TRBV7-2
size: many
D: TRBD1
DNA: TGTGCCAGCAGCTTAGACAGGGGATTAAACACAGATACGCAGTATTTT
CDR3: CASSLDRGLNTDTQYF

J: TRBJ2-1
V: TRBV30
size: many
D: .
DNA: TGTGCCTGGAGGCGGGCCACCAATGAGCAGTTCTTC
CDR3: CAWRRATNEQFF

J: TRBJ1-2
V: TRBV27
size: many
D: .
DNA: TGTGCCAGCAGTTACACAGGGAATTATGGCTACACCTTC
CDR3: CASSYTGNYGYTF

J: TRBJ2-7
V: TRBV6-4
size: few
D: .
DNA: TGTGCCAGCAGTGCAAGGGCGGGGTCCTACGAGCAGTACTTC
CDR3: CASSARAGSYEQYF

J: TRBJ2-3
V: TRBV27
size: many
D: .
DNA: TGTGCCAGCAGTTTTTGGCAGACTAGCACAGATACGCAGTATTTT
CDR3: CASSFWQTSTDTQYF

J: TRBJ2-6
V: TRBV9
size: .
D: .
DNA: TGTGCCAGCAGCCCCCCCGCGGCCAACGTCCTGACTTTC
CDR3: CASSPPAANVLTF

J: TRBJ1-5
V: TRBV19
size: many
D: .
DNA: TGTGCCAGTATGTTGGGCAGCCTAAATCAGCCCCAGCATTTT
CDR3: CASMLGSLNQPQHF

J: TRBJ1-1
V: TRBV4-3
size: many
D: .
DNA: TGCGCCAGCAGCCAAGAGGTAGGGATCCCTGAAGCTTTCTTT
CDR3: CASSQEVGIPEAFF

J: TRBJ1-1
V: TRBV6-5
size: many
D: .
DNA: TGTGCCAGCATCGACTGGAGGAGGATGAACACTGAAGCTTTCTTT
CDR3: CASIDWRRMNTEAFF

J: TRBJ2-7
V: TRBV7-6
size: many
D: TRBD1
DNA: TGTGCCAGCAGCTTAGTGCCCGAGGATACAGGGGTCGAGCAGTACTTC
CDR3: CASSLVPEDTGVEQYF

J: TRBJ2-7
V: TRBV4-2
size: many
D: .
DNA: TGTGCCAGCAGCCAAGCTACGGGCGAGCAGTACTTC
CDR3: CASSQATGEQYF

J: TRBJ2-3
V: TRBV29-1
size: many
D: .
DNA: TGCAGCGTTGTTCCTAGGGGAACCTCCTCAGATACGCAGTATTTT
CDR3: CSVVPRGTSSDTQYF

J: TRBJ2-7
V: TRBV7-9
size: many
D: TRBD1
DNA: TGTGCCAGCAGCTCGGACAGGCTGGGGGCATACTACGAGCAGTACTTC
CDR3: CASSSDRLGAYYEQYF

J: TRBJ2-3
V: TRBV7-9
size: .
D: TRBD2
DNA: TGTGCCAGCGGGGGACTAGCGGGAGGAAAGGGAGATACGCAGTATTTT
CDR3: CASGGLAGGKGDTQYF

J: TRBJ2-7
V: TRBV7-8
size: .
D: TRBD2
DNA: TGTGCCAGCAGCTTAGCGCTAGCGGGAGGGCCTACGAACAATGAGCAGTACTTC
CDR3: CASSLALAGGPTNNEQYF

J: TRBJ2-7
V: TRBV18
size: many
D: TRBD1
DNA: TGTGCCAGCTCTCCCGGGGACAGGGGTGGCGAGCAGTACTTC
CDR3: CASSPGDRGGEQYF

J: TRBJ2-2
V: TRBV20-1
size: few
D: .
DNA: TGCAGTGCTTCTGCTTTGAGCGGGGAGCTGTTTTTT
CDR3: CSASALSGELFF

J: TRBJ2-3
V: TRBV5-4
size: many
D: TRBD1
DNA: TGTGCCAGCAGCTTTGGACAGGGCCCAGATACGCAGTATTTT
CDR3: CASSFGQGPDTQYF

J: TRBJ2-3
V: TRBV27
size: many
D: TRBD2
DNA: TGTGCCAGCAGTTTAAGATGGGCTAGCGGGAAAGATACGCAGTATTTT
CDR3: CASSLRWASGKDTQYF

J: TRBJ2-2
V: TRBV19
size: many
D: .
DNA: TGTGCCAGTAGTATAGTTGGAGGCACCGGGGAGCTGTTTTTT
CDR3: CASSIVGGTGELFF

J: TRBJ2-5
V: TRBV28
size: many
D: TRBD1
DNA: TGTGCCAGCAGTTTCCTCCGGGACAGTTTCCAAGAGACCCAGTACTTC
CDR3: CASSFLRDSFQETQYF

J: TRBJ2-7
V: TRBV7-2
size: many
D: .
DNA: TGTGCCAGCAGCTCTGGCGGCTCCTACGAGCAGTACTTC
CDR3: CASSSGGSYEQYF